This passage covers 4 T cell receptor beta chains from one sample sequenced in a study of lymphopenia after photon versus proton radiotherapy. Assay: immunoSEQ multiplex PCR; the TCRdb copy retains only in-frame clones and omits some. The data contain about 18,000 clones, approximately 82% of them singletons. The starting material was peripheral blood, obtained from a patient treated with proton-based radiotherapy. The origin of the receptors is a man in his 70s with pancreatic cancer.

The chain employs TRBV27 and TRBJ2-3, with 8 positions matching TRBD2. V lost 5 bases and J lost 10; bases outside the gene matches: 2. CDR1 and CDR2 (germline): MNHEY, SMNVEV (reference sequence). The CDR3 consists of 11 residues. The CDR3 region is CASSGGLAQYF. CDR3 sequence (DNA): TGTGCCAGCAGTGGGGGACTAGCGCAGTATTTT.

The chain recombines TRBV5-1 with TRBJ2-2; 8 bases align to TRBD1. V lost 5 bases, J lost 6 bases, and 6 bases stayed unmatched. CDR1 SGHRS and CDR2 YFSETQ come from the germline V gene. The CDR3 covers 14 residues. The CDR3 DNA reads TGCGCCAGCAGTCTGGACAGGGTTGCCGGGGAGCTGTTTTTT. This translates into CASSLDRVAGELFF.

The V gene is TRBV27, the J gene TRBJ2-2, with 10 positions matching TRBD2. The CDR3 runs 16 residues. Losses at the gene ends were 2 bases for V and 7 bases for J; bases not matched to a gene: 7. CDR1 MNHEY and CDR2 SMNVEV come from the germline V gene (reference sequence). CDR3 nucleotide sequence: TGTGCCAGCAGTTTAACGACTAGCGGGTACCACGGGGAGCTGTTTTTT. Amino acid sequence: CASSLTTSGYHGELFF.

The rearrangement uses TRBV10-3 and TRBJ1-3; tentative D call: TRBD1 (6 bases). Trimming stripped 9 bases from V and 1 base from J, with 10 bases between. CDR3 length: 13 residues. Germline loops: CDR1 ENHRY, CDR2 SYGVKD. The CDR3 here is CAILQGSGNTIYF. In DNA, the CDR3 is TGTGCCATACTACAGGGATCTGGAAACACCATATATTTT.